This TCR beta chain was documented in a study of beta chain features in type 1 diabetes. Study information: In age, gender and cell yields, patients were similar to healthy donors. In all, approximately 100,000,000 sorted cells from all samples were analyzed. The study, taken as a whole, reports: All four CD4+ subsets of Type 1 diabetes patients contained TCRB CDR3s that were moderately but significantly shorter.

As every portion of the isolated RNA was reverse transcribed, the sequencing read expressed TCRB transcripts. Measured with immunoSEQ multiplex PCR; TCRdb has only the in-frame clones, and not every one. The sample yields hundreds of thousands of clones, around 65% seen once. Notes on this clone: The antigen is undetermined.

Germline loops: CDR1 MNHNY, CDR2 SVGAGI (reference sequence). V lost 9 bases, J lost 5 bases, and 10 bases lay in between. The CDR3 sequence is 11 residues long. CD4+ cells of the naive, central memory, regulatory and stem cell-like memory types were sorted via CD45RO/CCR7/CD25/CD127/CD95/CD27. The chain employs TRBV6-6 and TRBJ2-5, with D possibly matching TRBD1 (6 bases). The sample was naive CD4+ T cells from blood. The source is a man aged 25 to 45 in good health. CDR3 loop: CARGGSETQYF. DNA of the CDR3: TGTGCCAGAGGGGGAAGCGAGACCCAGTACTTC.